This TCR beta chain was identified in a study of T cell clonality in common variable immunodeficiency. Points from the study as a whole: Shared TCRbeta clones were fewer between CVID subjects than controls. Common variable immunodeficiency TCR beta sequences reportedly had fewer deletions and N-nucleotide insertions.

The V end lost 0 bases, the J end lost 5 bases, and 11 bases lay between the germline ends. Germline-derived CDR1 and CDR2 are SGHRS and YFSETQ. This CDR3 is 14 amino acids long. This clone was counted ten times or more. Its antigen is undetermined. The read is 3 residues too short to cover the CDR3 end, so that end is filled in from the germline J gene. Profiling relied on immunoSEQ multiplex PCR, and the TCRdb table lists in-frame clones only, not all of them. Singletons are absent from the sample, which has about 33,000 clones. The sequence came from a human donor with common variable immunodeficiency. V usage is TRBV5-1 and J usage is TRBJ1-1; D is ambiguous. Material: peripheral blood mononuclear cells. The CDR3 spells CASSLDEVQTEAFF. The sequenced CDR3 bases are TGCGCCAGCAGCTTGGACGAAGTTCAGACTGAA.